Below, 18 T cell receptor beta chains from the same sample are listed, as sequenced in a study of cytomegalovirus exposure and HLA in healthy donors (TCRdb year 2017). Receptors were amplified or captured by the immunoSEQ multiplex PCR assay. The multiplex PCR relied on a mix of 60 forward primers for TCR Vbeta segments and 13 reverse primers for TCR Jbeta segments. TCRdb stores this immuneACCESS table with in-frame sequences only. Part of the clones is absent; in the studies checked, under half of the shortfall reflects unresolved V genes, and no reason is known for the rest. This sample lists over 110,000 clones; about 85% were detected once. The ten largest clonotypes hold 2.5% to 3.5% of the sample. The sequenced sample consisted of PBMCs. The receptors here all came from a female donor in good health and CMV-seronegative.

The chain combines TRBV7-2 with TRBJ2-7; D unresolved. This CDR3 has 13 amino acids. Between the trimmed V and J ends, which lost 3 bases and 4 bases, there was a span of 10 bases. Germline V gives CDR1 SGHTA, CDR2 FQGNSA. CDR3 sequence: CASSLAPLYEQYF. CDR3 DNA sequence: TGTGCCAGCAGCTTGGCCCCCCTTTACGAGCAGTACTTC.

The genes are TRBV10-3 and TRBJ2-2, with D maybe TRBD1 (7 bases). Trimming took off 11 bases at V and 2 bases at J, with 15 bases between the two ends. The germline V gene encodes CDR1 ENHRY and CDR2 SYGVKD. CDR3 length: 14 amino acids. This chain's CDR3 is CAARQGLNTGELFF. DNA for the CDR3: TGTGCCGCCCGACAGGGACTCAACACCGGGGAGCTGTTTTTT.

A single count supports this clone. The V call is TRBV27, the J call TRBJ2-7; 9 bases are shared with TRBD1. The CDR3 is 16 amino acids. CDR1 and CDR2 from the germline V gene are MNHEY and SMNVEV (reference sequence). V was pared by 7 bases and J by 6 bases, with 16 bases of the junction left unmatched. The CDR3 protein is CASTLSSGTGMREQYF. Here the CDR3 DNA reads TGTGCCAGCACCCTCTCCTCGGGGACAGGGATGCGCGAGCAGTACTTC.

The rearrangement uses TRBV7-9 and TRBJ2-7; TRBD1 agrees at 8 bases. The length of the CDR3 is 12 residues. CDR1 is SEHNR and CDR2 is FQNEAQ in the germline V gene (reference sequence). Trimming cost V 5 bases and J 10 bases; bases outside gene matches: 7. This chain's CDR3 is CASSPATGVQYF. CDR3 DNA sequence: TGTGCCAGCAGCCCCGCGACAGGGGTTCAGTACTTC.

The CDR3 spells CASSELAGVGEQFF. The DNA of the CDR3 is TGTGCCAGCAGTGAATTAGCGGGGGTGGGTGAGCAGTTCTTC. The chain employs TRBV2 and TRBJ2-1, with 9 positions matching TRBD2. J gave up 9 bases and V 2 bases, and 5 bases lay outside the gene matches. The CDR3 length is 14 residues. CDR1 and CDR2 (germline): SNHLY, FYNNEI. The full variable domain, rest sourced from reference TRBV2 and TRBJ2-1, is EPEVTQTPSHQVTQMGQEVILRCVPISNHLYFYWYRQILGQKVEFLVSFYNNEISEKSEIFDDQFSVERPDGSNFTLKIRSTKLEDSAMYFCASSELAGVGEQFFGPGTRLTVL.

This clone was counted between two and nine times. The V call is TRBV7-3, the J call TRBJ2-5; D gene unclear. V lost 1 base and J lost 5, with 8 bases in between. This CDR3 has 13 amino acids. The V gene's germline CDR1 is SGHTA and CDR2 FQGTGA. The CDR3 nucleotides are TGTGCCAGCAGCTTAAACCCTCGGGAGACCCAGTACTTC. As protein: CASSLNPRETQYF.

This chain uses TRBV4-1 with TRBJ1-5; maybe TRBD1 (5 bases). CDR3 length: 14 amino acids. Trimming removed 4 bases from V and 4 bases from J, with 11 bases in between. Germline CDR1 is MGHRA and CDR2 is YSYEKL. The CDR3 spells CASSPPGGNQPQHF. The CDR3 DNA reads TGCGCCAGCAGCCCCCCGGGGGGAAATCAGCCCCAGCATTTT.

J is TRBJ1-5 and V is TRBV5-5; a possible D gene is TRBD1 (6 bases). Deletions cut 4 bases from V and 0 bases from J, with 14 bases between. This CDR3 is built from 16 residues. Germline CDR1 is SGHKS and CDR2 is YYEKEE (reference sequence). CDR3: CASSPGTPDSNQPQHF. The DNA of the CDR3 is TGTGCCAGCAGCCCCGGGACACCAGATAGCAATCAGCCCCAGCATTTT.

V is TRBV7-8 and J is TRBJ1-1, with D possibly TRBD1 on 6 matching bases. The CDR3 is 15 amino acids. CDR1 is SGHVS and CDR2 is FQNEAQ in the germline V gene. The germline V and J ends were trimmed by 0 bases and 0 bases, with 8 bases remaining between them. The CDR3 DNA sequence: TGTGCCAGCAGCTTAGCCGGACAGCTGAACACTGAAGCTTTCTTT. Translation: CASSLAGQLNTEAFF.

CDR3 loop: CASSDRVAGYTF. The DNA of the CDR3 is TGTGCCAGCAGCGACAGGGTGGCTGGCTACACCTTC. This rearrangement joins TRBV9 to TRBJ1-2, with D perhaps matching TRBD1 (6 bases). The CDR3 runs 12 residues. Germline V gene lookup returns CDR1 SGDLS and CDR2 YYNGEE. Trimming took off 3 bases at V and 7 bases at J, with 10 bases between the two ends.

The V call is TRBV28, the J call TRBJ1-2, with D hard to call. This CDR3 has 12 residues. Trimming removed 5 bases from V and 3 bases from J, with 7 bases in between. Germline values: CDR1 MDHEN, CDR2 SYDVKM. The CDR3 nucleotides are TGTGCCAGCAGTCCGAGGTACTATGGCTACACCTTC. Translating it yields CASSPRYYGYTF.

The rearrangement links TRBV27 to TRBJ2-7; possible D gene TRBD2, 6 bases. This CDR3 is built from 13 residues. CDR1 is MNHEY and CDR2 is SMNVEV in the germline V gene (reference sequence). Trimming removed 6 bases from V and 3 bases from J, with 12 bases in between. In DNA, the CDR3 is TGTGCCAGCAGACCGGGACTCCACTACGAGCAGTACTTC. It codes for CASRPGLHYEQYF.

This clone has only one observation. The chain recombines TRBV5-4 with TRBJ2-7; TRBD1 aligns across 11 bases. The CDR3 is 16 residues long. The ends lost 1 base at V and 2 bases at J; junction bases unmatched: 5. The germline CDR1 and CDR2 sequences are SGHNT and YYREEE (reference sequence). CDR3 region: CASSLYPGQGAYEQYF. CDR3 coding DNA: TGTGCCAGCAGCTTGTACCCGGGACAGGGGGCCTACGAGCAGTACTTC. Looking up the rest from reference TRBV5-4 and TRBJ2-7 gives the full variable domain: ETGVTQSPTHLIKTRGQQVTLRCSSQSGHNTVSWYQQALGQGPQFIFQYYREEENGRGNFPPRFSGLQFPNYSSELNVNALELDDSALYLCASSLYPGQGAYEQYFGPGTRLTVT.

The chain employs TRBV6-4 and TRBJ1-2; a possible D gene is TRBD1 (6 bases). Trimming took 3 bases from V and 1 from J, leaving 12 bases between them. Per the germline V gene, CDR1 is MRHNA and CDR2 is SNTAGT. There are 15 residues in the CDR3. This CDR3 is CASSESSGDNYGYTF. The CDR3 DNA reads as TGTGCCAGCAGTGAATCCTCAGGGGATAACTATGGCTACACCTTC.

Only a few counts were recorded for this clone. V gene TRBV6-1 combines with J gene TRBJ2-5; D not certain. The last part of the DNA fits TRBJ2-7 better; the J call may be wrong. Germline CDR1 and CDR2: MNHNS and SASEGT. The CDR3 has 13 residues. CDR3 amino acids: CASSDWASYEQYF. The CDR3 DNA follows: TGTGCCAGCAGTGATTGGGCAAGCTACGAGCAGTACTTC.

V is TRBV10-3 and J is TRBJ2-2; D not resolved. Trimming pared 4 bases from V and 0 bases from J, leaving 9 bases between. Germline CDR1 is ENHRY and CDR2 is SYGVKD. The CDR3 is 15 residues long. CDR3 DNA sequence: TGTGCCATCAGTGCAGGCCGAACGAACACCGGGGAGCTGTTTTTT. Protein product: CAISAGRTNTGELFF.

The V gene is TRBV5-5, the J gene TRBJ1-1, with D possibly being TRBD1 (6 bases). V shed 0 bases and J shed 9 bases, with 9 bases lying between them. Germline CDR1 is SGHKS and CDR2 is YYEKEE (reference sequence). This CDR3 has 12 amino acids. The CDR3 DNA is TGTGCCAGCAGCTTGGAAACAGGGAAAGCTTTCTTT. Its protein is CASSLETGKAFF.

The chain is built from TRBV28 and TRBJ1-4; D gene ambiguous. CDR1 and CDR2 from the germline V gene are MDHEN and SYDVKM. Deletions cut 7 bases from V and 7 bases from J, with 19 bases between. The CDR3 runs 15 residues. DNA of the CDR3: TGTGCCAGCACCCTCTCCCCAGCGTCGGGTGAAAAACTGTTTTTT. Its protein product is CASTLSPASGEKLFF.